Each of the 7 T cell receptor beta chains below was sequenced from the same sample in a study of T-cell reconstitution after alpha-beta-depleted transplantation in children. As it was prepared, the TCRbeta library received unique molecular identifiers. TCRdb fed the PCR reads into MiXCR, producing one record per CDR3 protein. The sample yields 83,000 or so distinct CDR3 sequences, 7% to 9% seen once. The specimen was PBMCs from the stem cell graft donor, collected from the stem cell graft. The receptors derive from a human donor who donated a stem cell graft to a child with congenital amegakaryocytic thrombocytopenia.

Many counts were recorded for this clonotype. The chain links TRBV6-2 or TRBV6-3 to TRBJ2-1; D possibly corresponds to TRBD2 (6 bases). The CDR3 contains 12 residues. Germline CDR1 MNHEY, CDR2 SVGEGT. Trimming removed 5 bases at V and 9 bases at J, with 11 bases between. DNA for the CDR3: TGTGCCAGCAGTCCTAGCGTGGGTGAGCAGTTCTTC. It translates to CASSPSVGEQFF.

This clonotype was counted ten times or more. The V gene is TRBV5-1, the J gene TRBJ2-7; TRBD1 might be the D (5 bases). Germline V gene sequence: CDR1 SGHRS, CDR2 YFSETQ. Trimming stripped 4 bases from V and 0 bases from J, with 11 bases between. This CDR3 region has 14 residues. The CDR3 coding sequence is TGCGCCAGCAGCGCATACAGGCCCTCCTACGAGCAGTACTTC. It yields the protein CASSAYRPSYEQYF.

The chain links TRBV18 to TRBJ1-1; 9 bases agree with TRBD1. Germline trimming cut 2 bases from V and 4 bases from J; bases unmatched to any gene: 11. The germline CDR1 and CDR2 sequences are KGHSH and LQKENI. The CDR3 has 17 residues. CDR3 region: CASSPVSGQGSVTEAFF. Here the CDR3 DNA reads TGTGCCAGCTCACCAGTTTCCGGACAGGGGTCGGTCACTGAAGCTTTCTTT.

This clonotype was picked up many times. The gene calls are TRBV4-1 and TRBJ2-5, with 13 bases identical to TRBD2. Trimming removed 1 base from V and 0 bases from J; junction bases left unmatched: 2. The CDR3 totals 17 residues. Germline loops: CDR1 MGHRA, CDR2 YSYEKL. For the CDR3, the DNA is TGCGCCAGCAGCCAAGTAGGACTAGCGGGAGACCAAGAGACCCAGTACTTC. Its translation: CASSQVGLAGDQETQYF.

Ten or more counts support this clonotype. DNA for the CDR3: TGTGCCAGCAGCCGACAGGGAGGACAGCCCCAGCATTTT. Amino acids: CASSRQGGQPQHF. This chain uses TRBV12-3 or TRBV12-4 with TRBJ1-5, with TRBD1 matching 7 bases. After removal of 6 bases from V and 7 bases from J, the junction contained 6 bases not matched to a gene. The CDR3 extends over 13 amino acids.

This clonotype was detected many times. The chain employs TRBV5-1 and TRBJ2-1, with D perhaps assigned TRBD1 or TRBD2 (5 bases each). Germline CDR1 is SGHRS and CDR2 is YFSETQ. The CDR3 loop spans 16 amino acids. V lost 4 bases to trimming and J lost 3 bases, with 17 bases between them. The CDR3 spells CASSPRVGTDYNEQFF. CDR3 coding DNA: TGCGCCAGCAGCCCCCGGGTGGGGACGGACTACAATGAGCAGTTCTTC.

This clonotype occurred many times. The chain employs TRBV6-2 or TRBV6-3 and TRBJ2-7; possibly TRBD2 for D (5 bases). From germline, CDR1 is MNHEY and CDR2 SVGEGT. The CDR3 length is 14 residues. V was cut by 7 bases and J by 2 bases, with 15 bases left in between. CDR3 residues: CASTHPGNTYEQYF. In DNA form, the CDR3 reads TGTGCCAGCACACACCCGGGGAATACCTACGAGCAGTACTTC.